What follows describes a single TCR beta chain. The antigen remains unidentified. This entry belongs to a study of T cell repertoires in ileal Crohn's disease. Trimming took 2 bases from V and 12 from J; bases not matched to a gene: 9. The CDR3 has 14 residues. In germline, CDR1 is GTSNPN, CDR2 SVGIG (reference sequence). Overall study results and limits: Compared with CD4 T cells, sorted CD8 cells carried more expanded clones.

Time point indicated: neoterminal ileum biopsy at postoperative endoscopy, about 6 months after surgery. Measured with immunoSEQ multiplex PCR; TCRdb has only the in-frame clones, and not every one. The sample includes about 11,000 clones, 79% of them seen just once. Sequenced material: ileal tissue. This chain joins TRBV30 and TRBJ2-1; 11 bases are a match to TRBD2. The TCR was taken from an adult with Crohn's disease. The CDR3 coding sequence is TGTGCCTGGAGTAGGTTAGCGGGGGGGCAGGGGCAGTTCTTC. Protein product: CAWSRLAGGQGQFF.